The 18 T cell receptor beta chains reported below all come from one sample, sequenced in a study of CD8+CD57+ T cells in acquired aplastic anemia. Both TCR beta VDJ combination and CDR3 sequence profiling were carried out. Genomic DNA was the template for this profiling. TCRdb re-derived calls from the reads in MiXCR, one entry per CDR3 protein. The sample holds under 200,000 distinct CDR3 sequences, approximately 40% seen once. Sample: sorted CD4+, CD8+, or CD8+CD57+ T cells (not recorded which) from PBMCs. The receptors were gathered from a human donor in good health.

V is TRBV7-6 and J is TRBJ1-4; maybe TRBD1 (5 bases). The length of the CDR3 is 12 residues. The ends were cut back, 3 bases at V and 8 bases at J, with 7 bases in the middle. Germline CDR1 SGHVS, CDR2 FNYEAQ. The DNA for the CDR3 is TGTGCCAGCAGCTTTCCAGGGGAAAAACTGTTTTTT. This encodes CASSFPGEKLFF.

A remark on this clonotype: One end of the junction is discordant with germline, which a read error may explain. V and J are TRBV18 and TRBJ1-1, with D perhaps matching TRBD1 (5 bases). The CDR3 length is 14 residues. In germline, CDR1 is KGHSH, CDR2 LQKENI. The CDR3 region has the DNA TGTGTCAGCTCACCACAGCAGGGGAACACTGAAGCTTTCTTT. This sequence encodes CVSSPQQGNTEAFF.

The table lists this clonotype with many counts. The J gene is TRBJ1-2, the V gene TRBV10-1; D ambiguous. Trimming stripped 3 bases from V and 2 bases from J, with 7 bases between. There are 13 residues in the CDR3. The germline CDR1 and CDR2 sequences are WNHNN and SYGVQD (reference sequence). The CDR3 sequence: CASSDGLNYGYTF. CDR3 DNA sequence: TGCGCCAGCAGTGACGGATTAAACTATGGCTACACCTTC.

This clonotype was observed many times. This rearrangement joins TRBV5-4 to TRBJ2-1; maybe TRBD2 (6 bases). Trimming cost V 0 bases and J 0 bases, with 10 bases left between them. The CDR3 length is 16 residues. Germline V gene data show CDR1 as SGHNT and CDR2 as YYREEE (reference sequence). CDR3 nucleotide sequence: TGTGCCAGCAGCTTGGGAACGCGGGGCTCCTACAATGAGCAGTTCTTC. This encodes CASSLGTRGSYNEQFF.

The V gene is TRBV19, the J gene TRBJ1-1; tentative D call: TRBD1 (5 bases). Germline V gene lookup returns CDR1 LNHDA and CDR2 SQIVND (reference sequence). This CDR3 is built from 13 residues. The ends were cut back, 4 bases at V and 11 bases at J, with 17 bases in the middle. The CDR3 loop is CASSTYLRVEAFF. The DNA of the CDR3 is TGTGCCAGTAGTACCTATCTCAGGGTAGAGGCTTTCTTT.

This chain uses TRBV5-1 with TRBJ2-1; 11 bases match TRBD2. This CDR3 is 15 amino acids long. Germline V CDR1 and CDR2: SGHRS, YFSETQ. V gave up 7 bases and J gave up 6 bases; unmatched junction bases: 9. CDR3 coding DNA: TGCGCCAGCCGCCTACTAGCGGGGGATGCCAATGAGCAGTTCTTC. Translation gives CASRLLAGDANEQFF.

This clonotype showed up many times. This chain links TRBV20-1 with TRBJ1-1; D gene unclear. Germline V gene lookup returns CDR1 DFQATT and CDR2 SNEGSKA (reference sequence). The CDR3 loop spans 13 amino acids. V was shortened by 5 bases and J by 4 bases, with 14 bases between the two germline ends. CDR3 DNA: TGCAGTGCTCCCCGGTCCGGCTCCACTGAAGCTTTCTTT. Protein: CSAPRSGSTEAFF.

CDR3 nucleotides: TGTGCCGGCTTCACAGATACGCAGTATTTT. Protein: CAGFTDTQYF. J is TRBJ2-3 and V is TRBV24-1; no clear D gene. In germline, CDR1 is KGHDR, CDR2 SFDVKD. This CDR3 is built from 10 residues. Trimming left V 12 bases short and J 2 bases short, with 5 bases between.

This clonotype was seen a handful of times. Compared with germline, one end of the junction differs, possibly owing to a read error. The chain employs TRBV6-5 and TRBJ2-3; D may correspond to TRBD1 or TRBD2 (5 bases each). The CDR3 extends over 15 amino acids. Germline loops: CDR1 MNHEY, CDR2 SVGAGI. The CDR3 DNA follows: TGTGCCTGCAGTTACGACGGGGCTAGCACAGATACGCAGTATTTT. Protein product: CACSYDGASTDTQYF.

V is TRBV7-9 and J is TRBJ1-5; the D gene is possibly TRBD1 (5 bases). V was clipped by 5 bases and J by 0 bases, with 11 bases between them. Germline V gene data show CDR1 as SEHNR and CDR2 as FQNEAQ (reference sequence). The CDR3 is 15 residues long. The CDR3 sequence is CASSPRGSSNQPQHF. In DNA form, the CDR3 reads TGTGCCAGCAGCCCTCGGGGGAGTAGCAATCAGCCCCAGCATTTT.

This clonotype was seen once. The V gene is TRBV7-8, the J gene TRBJ1-1, with D hard to call. The CDR3 loop spans 14 amino acids. Germline loops: CDR1 SGHVS, CDR2 FQNEAQ. V lost 5 bases to trimming and J lost 1 base, with 11 bases between them. The CDR3, as DNA: TGTGCCAGCAGCGCCCAATGGGGGAACACTGAAGCTTTCTTT. Translating it yields CASSAQWGNTEAFF.

V usage is TRBV2 and J usage is TRBJ2-7; D is tentatively TRBD1 or TRBD2 (5 bases each). The CDR3 totals 15 residues. In germline, CDR1 is SNHLY, CDR2 FYNNEI. V lost 8 bases and J 3 bases, leaving 20 bases between the germline ends. The CDR3 protein is CASGGISYPDYEQYF. CDR3 nucleotide sequence: TGTGCCAGCGGGGGAATTTCCTACCCTGACTACGAGCAGTACTTC. The full variable domain, its missing parts supplied by reference TRBV2 and TRBJ2-7, is EPEVTQTPSHQVTQMGQEVILRCVPISNHLYFYWYRQILGQKVEFLVSFYNNEISEKSEIFDDQFSVERPDGSNFTLKIRSTKLEDSAMYFCASGGISYPDYEQYFGPGTRLTVT.

The chain carries TRBV2 and TRBJ2-7; no reliable D call. Per the germline V gene, CDR1 is SNHLY and CDR2 is FYNNEI. V lost 8 bases to trimming and J lost 2 bases, with 10 bases between them. The CDR3 loop spans 12 amino acids. The CDR3 is CASGYLAYEQYF. Here the CDR3 DNA reads TGTGCCAGCGGCTACCTCGCCTACGAGCAGTACTTC.

The chain combines TRBV6-5 with TRBJ2-1; D might be TRBD2 (6 bases). CDR3 length: 15 amino acids. Germline CDR1 and CDR2: MNHEY and SVGAGI. Trimming took off 6 bases at V and 0 bases at J, with 12 bases between the two ends. The CDR3 sequence: CASRGLSSSYNEQFF. The CDR3, as DNA: TGTGCCAGCAGAGGACTATCCAGCTCCTACAATGAGCAGTTCTTC.

V usage is TRBV2 and J usage is TRBJ2-7; a possible D gene is TRBD2 (6 bases). The CDR3 has 14 residues. Trimming pared 3 bases from V and 3 bases from J, leaving 12 bases between. The V gene's germline CDR1 is SNHLY and CDR2 FYNNEI. CDR3 loop: CASSDPLAFYEQYF. The CDR3, as DNA: TGTGCCAGCAGTGACCCACTAGCTTTCTACGAGCAGTACTTC.

V usage is TRBV7-2 and J usage is TRBJ2-3; no firm D call. Germline V gene data show CDR1 as SGHTA and CDR2 as FQGNSA. V lost 0 bases, J lost 9 bases, and 4 bases lay in between. There are 11 residues in the CDR3. The CDR3 spells CASSLAGTQYF. In DNA form, the CDR3 reads TGTGCCAGCAGCTTAGCCGGGACGCAGTATTTT.

In its sample, this clonotype was seen many times. The V gene is TRBV7-9, the J gene TRBJ1-4; TRBD1 matches at 9 bases. The CDR3 contains 15 residues. Unmatched junction bases numbered 7, after V lost 3 bases and J lost 8 bases. The germline CDR1 and CDR2 sequences are SEHNR and FQNEAQ (reference sequence). The CDR3 protein is CASSFPGQGKEKLFF. The CDR3 DNA reads as TGTGCCAGCAGCTTTCCGGGACAGGGAAAGGAAAAACTGTTTTTT.

V and J are TRBV7-9 and TRBJ1-1; D might be TRBD1 (5 bases). This CDR3 spans 14 amino acids. V was pared by 6 bases and J by 0 bases, with 11 bases between. CDR1 and CDR2 (germline): SEHNR, FQNEAQ (reference sequence). The CDR3 DNA follows: TGTGCCAGCAGTAGGGTAGGGGTGAACACTGAAGCTTTCTTT. Protein product: CASSRVGVNTEAFF.